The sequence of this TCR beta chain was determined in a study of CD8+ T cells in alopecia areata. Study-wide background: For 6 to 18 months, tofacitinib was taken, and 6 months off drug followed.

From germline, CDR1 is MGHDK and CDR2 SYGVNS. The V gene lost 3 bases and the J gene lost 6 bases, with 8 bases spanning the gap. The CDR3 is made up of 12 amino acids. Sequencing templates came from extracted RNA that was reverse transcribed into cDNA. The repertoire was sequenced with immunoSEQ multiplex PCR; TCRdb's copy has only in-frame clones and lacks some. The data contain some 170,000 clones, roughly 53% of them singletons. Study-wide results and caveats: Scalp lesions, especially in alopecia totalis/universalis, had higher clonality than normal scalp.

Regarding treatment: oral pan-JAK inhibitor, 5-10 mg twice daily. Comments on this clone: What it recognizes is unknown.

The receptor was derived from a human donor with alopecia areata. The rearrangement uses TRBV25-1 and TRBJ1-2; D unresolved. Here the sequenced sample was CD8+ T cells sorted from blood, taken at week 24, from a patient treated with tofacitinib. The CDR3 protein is CASSESLNGYTF. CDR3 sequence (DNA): TGTGCCAGCAGTGAGAGCCTCAATGGCTACACCTTC.